The 27 T cell receptor beta chains below all came from one sample that was sequenced in a study of response to subunit inactivated influenza vaccine. Via MiXCR, TCRdb re-called the RT-PCR reads, giving one row per CDR3 protein. The profile shows 500,000 or so distinct CDR3 sequences, approximately 11% of them singletons. The specimen comprised PBMCs from blood, sampled 45 days after vaccination. Source of these receptors: a man aged 45-60 years who received an inactivated influenza vaccine.

The sample holds many counts of this clonotype. This chain connects TRBV5-1 to TRBJ2-3; D is perhaps TRBD1 (5 bases). The CDR3 is made up of 14 amino acids. Trimming took off 0 bases at V and 0 bases at J, with 5 bases between the two ends. From germline, CDR1 is SGHRS and CDR2 YFSETQ. The CDR3 reads CASSLDRSTDTQYF. Written as DNA, the CDR3 is TGCGCCAGCAGCTTGGACAGGAGCACAGATACGCAGTATTTT.

This clonotype was counted many times. The rearrangement links TRBV18 to TRBJ1-2; D is unresolved. V shed 3 bases and J shed 3 bases, with 11 bases lying between them. The germline V gene has CDR1 KGHSH and CDR2 LQKENI. The CDR3 contains 14 residues. For the CDR3, the DNA is TGTGCCAGCTCACCGGCAGCAGGCCACTATGGCTACACCTTC. It yields the protein CASSPAAGHYGYTF.

The chain uses TRBV18 and TRBJ2-1; D uncertain. CDR3 length: 15 residues. Trimming cost V 6 bases and J 4 bases, with 16 bases left between them. Germline V gene sequence: CDR1 KGHSH, CDR2 LQKENI. CDR3 coding DNA: TGTGCCAGCTCGGGCCAGCGCGGAATATACAATGAGCAGTTCTTC. It specifies CASSGQRGIYNEQFF.

At least ten counts were recorded for this clonotype. The chain has TRBV20-1 and TRBJ1-5; D not certain. V was shortened by 3 bases and J by 0 bases, with 6 bases between the two germline ends. In germline, CDR1 is DFQATT, CDR2 SNEGSKA (reference sequence). This CDR3 comprises 13 residues. The CDR3 spells CSASEHSNQPQHF. The DNA for the CDR3 is TGCAGTGCTAGCGAGCATAGCAATCAGCCCCAGCATTTT.

The genes are TRBV4-2 and TRBJ2-2; D possibly uses TRBD1 or TRBD2 (5 bases each). The length of the CDR3 is 18 residues. Germline values: CDR1 LGHNA, CDR2 YNFKEQ. V lost 3 bases to trimming and J lost 8 bases, with 25 bases between them. CDR3 bases: TGTGCCAGCAGCCAGGAAGCAGCCCTCGGGGCCGTATCAGGGGAGCTGTTTTTT. It is translated as CASSQEAALGAVSGELFF.

V and J are TRBV4-2 and TRBJ2-1; D is unresolved. With 10 bases removed from V and 0 bases from J, the gap between germline ends came to 16 bases. CDR1 LGHNA and CDR2 YNFKEQ come from the germline V gene. This CDR3 has 15 residues. The CDR3 DNA reads TGTGCCATGGGCCCCGGGCTCCGCTCCTACAATGAGCAGTTCTTC. This codes for CAMGPGLRSYNEQFF.

The chain carries TRBV6-6 and TRBJ1-2; D ambiguous. V shed 6 bases and J shed 4 bases, with 12 bases lying between them. From germline, CDR1 is MNHNY and CDR2 SVGAGI (reference sequence). This CDR3 region has 13 residues. The CDR3 reads CASRQTQPYGYTF. CDR3 nucleotides: TGTGCCAGCAGACAGACCCAGCCCTATGGCTACACCTTC.

This clonotype showed up many times. The chain combines TRBV7-2 with TRBJ2-6; D remains unclear. From germline, CDR1 is SGHTA and CDR2 FQGNSA. CDR3 length equals 15 residues. The V end lost 1 base, the J end lost 0 bases, and 4 bases lay between the germline ends. The CDR3 nucleotides read TGTGCCAGCAGCTTAGGGAACTCTGGGGCCAACGTCCTGACTTTC. This sequence encodes CASSLGNSGANVLTF. Combining the CDR3 with reference TRBV7-2 and TRBJ2-6 gives the whole variable domain GAGVSQSPSNKVTEKGKDVELRCDPISGHTALYWYRQSLGQGLEFLIYFQGNSAPDKSGLPSDRFSAERTGGSVSTLTIQRTQQEDSAVYLCASSLGNSGANVLTFGAGSRLTVL.

V gene TRBV5-1 combines with J gene TRBJ1-4; TRBD1 matches 7 bases. The J segment lost 4 bases and the V segment lost 3 bases, leaving 3 bases of the junction unmatched. The CDR3 sequence is 14 residues long. Germline V gives CDR1 SGHRS, CDR2 YFSETQ. CDR3 sequence (DNA): TGCGCCAGCAGCTCACAGGGGATTAATGAAAAACTGTTTTTT. Translation: CASSSQGINEKLFF.

The CDR3: CASSLQGPNEKLFF. The CDR3 DNA reads TGTGCCAGCAGCTTACAGGGACCTAATGAAAAACTGTTTTTT. J is TRBJ1-4 and V is TRBV7-8; tentative D call: TRBD1 (5 bases). V was clipped by 2 bases and J by 3 bases, with 7 bases between them. The CDR3 consists of 14 residues. The germline gives CDR1 SGHVS, CDR2 FQNEAQ.

The rearrangement uses TRBV3-1 and TRBJ2-3, with 10 bases matching TRBD2. The CDR3 sequence is 16 residues long. V was pared by 4 bases and J by 5 bases, with 9 bases of the junction left unmatched. The germline V gene encodes CDR1 LGHDT and CDR2 YNNKEL (reference sequence). The CDR3 coding sequence is TGTGCCAGCAGCCCGACTAGCGGGTCAAGGAGAGATACGCAGTATTTT. It codes for CASSPTSGSRRDTQYF.

The chain recombines TRBV20-1 with TRBJ1-3; D ambiguous. There are 14 residues in the CDR3. Looked up from germline, CDR1 is DFQATT and CDR2 is SNEGSKA (reference sequence). V lost 3 bases to trimming and J lost 0 bases, with 9 bases between them. This chain's CDR3 is CSASPPGSGNTIYF. CDR3 sequence (DNA): TGCAGTGCTAGCCCCCCCGGCTCTGGAAACACCATATATTTT.

This clonotype was seen a handful of times. The V gene is TRBV28, the J gene TRBJ2-3, with D perhaps matching TRBD2 (7 bases). Trimming stripped 3 bases from V and 10 bases from J, with 20 bases between. CDR1 is MDHEN and CDR2 is SYDVKM in the germline V gene. The CDR3 has 15 residues. CDR3 nucleotides: TGTGCCAGCAGTTTGCGGGGGCCAACGTCCTGGGCGCAGTATTTT. Translating gives CASSLRGPTSWAQYF. Full variable domain (rest looked up from reference TRBV28 and TRBJ2-3): DVKVTQSSRYLVKRTGEKVFLECVQDMDHENMFWYRQDPGLGLRLIYFSYDVKMKEKGDIPEGYSVSREKKERFSLILESASTNQTSMYLCASSLRGPTSWAQYFGPGTRLTVL.

This clonotype was observed many times. This rearrangement joins TRBV12-3 or TRBV12-4 to TRBJ2-7, with 9 bases lining up with TRBD2. V lost 4 bases to trimming and J lost 2 bases; unmatched junction nucleotides: 6. The CDR3 length is 15 residues. In DNA, the CDR3 is TGTGCCAGCAGTTCATCCAGGACTAGCGCCTACGAGCAGTACTTC. As protein: CASSSSRTSAYEQYF.

This clonotype has at least ten counts. The rearrangement links TRBV20-1 to TRBJ2-1; D is unclear. Germline V CDR1 and CDR2: DFQATT, SNEGSKA (reference sequence). The CDR3 loop spans 11 amino acids. V lost 8 bases, J lost 4 bases, and 9 bases lay in between. CDR3 loop: CSPEDYNEQFF. In DNA form, the CDR3 reads TGCAGTCCGGAAGATTACAATGAGCAGTTCTTC.

With regard to this clonotype: One end of the junction varies from germline; a read error may be responsible. This chain connects TRBV7-2 to TRBJ2-5; 8 bases agree with TRBD2. The V gene's germline CDR1 is SGHTA and CDR2 FQGNSA. The CDR3 extends over 13 amino acids. CDR3 residues: CASTLAGRETQYF. DNA for the CDR3: TGTGCCAGCACCTTAGCGGGGCGGGAGACCCAGTACTTC.

Only a few counts were recorded for this clonotype. V and J are TRBV28 and TRBJ2-5, with D perhaps matching TRBD2 (6 bases). Trimming stripped 6 bases from V and 2 bases from J, with 13 bases between. In germline, CDR1 is MDHEN, CDR2 SYDVKM. CDR3 length equals 14 residues. CDR3 bases: TGTGCCAGCAGCCTTTGGACTACACAAGAGACCCAGTACTTC. Translation: CASSLWTTQETQYF.

This clonotype was counted many times. One end of the junction fails to match germline, which may point to a read error. This rearrangement joins TRBV5-1 to TRBJ2-5; D gene unclear. The CDR3 totals 13 residues. CDR1 and CDR2 from the germline V gene are SGHRS and YFSETQ. The CDR3 nucleotides read TGTGCCAGCTCACCTGGCGGCCAAGAGACCCAGTACTTC. This sequence encodes CASSPGGQETQYF.

In this sample, this clonotype turned up a few times. This chain joins TRBV6-5 and TRBJ1-3; perhaps TRBD1 as D (5 bases). The CDR3 runs 17 residues. The V and J ends lost 0 bases and 5 bases respectively, with 17 bases between them. Germline V gives CDR1 MNHEY, CDR2 SVGAGI. The DNA for the CDR3 is TGTGCCAGCAGTTACTCGTATTGGGACTCCGCACGAAACACCATATATTTT. Its protein is CASSYSYWDSARNTIYF.

The sample holds a few counts of this clonotype. The rearrangement links TRBV2 to TRBJ2-7, with D perhaps assigned TRBD1 or TRBD2 (5 bases each). V was shortened by 6 bases and J by 3 bases, with 9 bases between the two germline ends. CDR3 size: 12 residues. CDR1 and CDR2 (germline): SNHLY, FYNNEI. The DNA of the CDR3 is TGTGCCAGCAGGGGGGATTACTACGAGCAGTACTTC. It translates to CASRGDYYEQYF.

This clonotype was counted between two and nine times. The V call is TRBV5-1, the J call TRBJ2-7; 9 positions match TRBD1. Germline loops: CDR1 SGHRS, CDR2 YFSETQ. The trim removed 4 bases at V and 7 bases at J, leaving 6 bases unmatched. The CDR3 loop spans 13 amino acids. The CDR3 DNA reads TGCGCCAGCAGCCACCCGACAGGGGGGGAGCAGTACTTC. Translated, it gives CASSHPTGGEQYF.

This clonotype was detected ten times or more. J is TRBJ2-7 and V is TRBV5-6; D not certain. CDR3 length equals 14 residues. Germline CDR1 and CDR2: SGHDT and YYEEEE. Trimming pared 0 bases from V and 3 bases from J, leaving 10 bases between. Written as DNA, the CDR3 is TGTGCCAGCAGCTTGGGAGGAGCAAACTACGAGCAGTACTTC. Protein sequence: CASSLGGANYEQYF.

The chain combines TRBV5-5 with TRBJ2-1; D perhaps matches TRBD1 (6 bases). In germline, CDR1 is SGHKS, CDR2 YYEKEE (reference sequence). Trimming took off 6 bases at V and 5 bases at J, with 15 bases between the two ends. The CDR3 consists of 14 residues. This chain's CDR3 is CASTGQPVDNEQFF. The CDR3 region has the DNA TGTGCCAGCACCGGACAGCCCGTGGACAATGAGCAGTTCTTC.

The chain has TRBV7-8 and TRBJ2-7; D is perhaps TRBD1 (6 bases). Germline V gives CDR1 SGHVS, CDR2 FQNEAQ. The CDR3 runs 16 residues. Trimming took off 2 bases at V and 3 bases at J, with 17 bases between the two ends. CDR3 DNA: TGTGCCAGCAGCTTACTCTTGGGCAGGGGTGGCTACGAGCAGTACTTC. As protein: CASSLLLGRGGYEQYF.

This clonotype turned up a few times. The rearrangement joins TRBV7-6 to TRBJ2-1; 11 positions match TRBD1. CDR1 SGHVS and CDR2 FNYEAQ come from the germline V gene. J was trimmed by 5 bases and V by 2 bases; bases with no gene match: 5. This CDR3 region has 16 residues. CDR3: CASSLPGTGGNNEQFF. DNA of the CDR3: TGTGCCAGCAGCTTACCCGGGACAGGGGGGAACAATGAGCAGTTCTTC.

V is TRBV29-1 and J is TRBJ1-5; no clear D gene. The CDR3 covers 13 residues. Germline CDR1 reads SQVTM; CDR2 reads ANQGSEA. The germline V and J ends were trimmed by 6 bases and 7 bases, with 16 bases remaining between them. This CDR3 is CSVSDAPGQPQHF. The DNA for the CDR3 is TGCAGCGTCTCGGACGCACCTGGGCAGCCCCAGCATTTT.

This clonotype was counted ten times or more. The chain is built from TRBV29-1 and TRBJ2-1; D unresolved. The V end lost 4 bases, the J end lost 1 base, and 8 bases lay between the germline ends. CDR1 SQVTM and CDR2 ANQGSEA come from the germline V gene. This CDR3 contains 13 residues. The CDR3, as DNA: TGCAGCGTTGTCCGGAAATCCTACAATGAGCAGTTCTTC. Protein sequence: CSVVRKSYNEQFF.